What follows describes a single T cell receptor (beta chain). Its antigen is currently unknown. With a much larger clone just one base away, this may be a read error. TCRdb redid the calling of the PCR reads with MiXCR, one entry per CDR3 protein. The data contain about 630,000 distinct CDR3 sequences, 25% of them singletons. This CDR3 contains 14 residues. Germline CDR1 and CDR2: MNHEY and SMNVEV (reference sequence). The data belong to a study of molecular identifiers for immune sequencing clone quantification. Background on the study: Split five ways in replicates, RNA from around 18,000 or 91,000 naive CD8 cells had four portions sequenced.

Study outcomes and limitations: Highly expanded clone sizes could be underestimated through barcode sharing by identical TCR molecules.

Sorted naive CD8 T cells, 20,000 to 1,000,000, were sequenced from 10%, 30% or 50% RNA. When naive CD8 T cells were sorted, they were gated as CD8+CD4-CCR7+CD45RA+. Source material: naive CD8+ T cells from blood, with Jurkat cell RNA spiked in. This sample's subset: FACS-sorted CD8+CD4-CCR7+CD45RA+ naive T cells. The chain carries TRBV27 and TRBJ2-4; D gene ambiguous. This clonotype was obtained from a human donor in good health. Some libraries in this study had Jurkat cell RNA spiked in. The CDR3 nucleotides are TGTGCCAGCAGCCCCTCCCGCGCCAAAAACATTCAGAACTTC. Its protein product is CASSPSRAKNIQNF.